The T cell receptor beta chain described here comes from a study of T cells expressing NK-cell markers. Findings of the study overall: Six of the donors carried dominant NKG2C+ clonotypes that took up 1.0-7.0% of their CD8+ T cells. Similarly, these clonotypes led the CD3+CD56-NKG2C+ fraction as well in several donors.

Note on this clonotype: Its target is not known.

Germline assignment: CDR1 ENHRY and CDR2 SYGVKD. This CDR3 has 13 residues. TCRdb reprocessed the 5' RACE reads, with one entry per CDR3 protein and no DNA. The table for this sample gives a few hundred thousand distinct CDR3 sequences. V usage is TRBV10-3 and J usage is TRBJ2-3. Sequencing was carried out using blood T cells: a sorted CD56 or NKG2C T cell subset, CD4+ or CD8+ T cells, or bulk PBMC T cells (not recorded which). The clonotype comes from a man aged 18-75 years in good health. The CDR3 spells CAISESRSDTQYF.